This is a list of T cell receptor beta chains from one sample in a study of blood T cells in healthy people across ages. TCRdb reanalysed the 5' RACE reads using MiXCR and keeps one entry per CDR3 protein. Among about 1.7 million distinct CDR3 sequences listed, 28% were seen once. Sequencing was done on a sample of blood. All receptors come from a woman aged 25 to 39 in good health. Each CDR3 is given with its conserved first and last residue. The order of the fields is J gene, V gene, clone size, D gene, CDR3 protein, CDR3 DNA. The D gene is left open where the match is weak. Clone sizes are given selectively: once, few, many, or a class where the clone is expanded.

TRBJ1-3	TRBV7-8	.	.	CASSLGGRATGNTIYF	TGTGCCAGCAGCTTAGGGGGGAGGGCTACCGGAAACACCATATATTTT
TRBJ2-6	TRBV7-9	few	.	CASSYPGGANVLTF	TGTGCCAGCAGCTACCCTGGAGGGGCCAACGTCCTGACTTTC
TRBJ2-5	TRBV20-1	.	.	CSARRQVQETQYF	TGCAGTGCTAGACGACAGGTGCAAGAGACCCAGTACTTC
TRBJ2-1	TRBV5-1	few	.	CASSLSGGPSIEQFF	TGCGCCAGCAGCTTGTCTGGGGGTCCTTCGATTGAGCAGTTCTTC
TRBJ1-1	TRBV19	once	.	CASTDSSMNTEAFF	TGTGCCAGTACCGACAGCTCCATGAACACTGAAGCTTTCTTT
TRBJ2-5	TRBV7-2	few	.	CAGSLDGHRGETQYF	TGTGCCGGCAGCTTAGACGGTCATAGGGGAGAGACCCAGTACTTC
TRBJ2-1	TRBV7-6	.	.	CVSSLGDRSSYNEQFF	TGTGTCAGCAGCTTAGGGGACCGAAGCTCCTACAATGAGCAGTTCTTC
TRBJ2-6	TRBV6-6	many	TRBD1	CASSYTDRAHVLTF	TGTGCCAGCAGTTATACGGACAGGGCTCACGTCCTGACTTTC
TRBJ2-3	TRBV20-1	.	TRBD1	CSAPSTGASTDTQYF	TGCAGTGCTCCATCGACAGGGGCTAGCACAGATACGCAGTATTTT
TRBJ2-3	TRBV12-3/TRBV12-4	.	.	CASSGVLGLSLNTQYF	TGTGCCAGCAGCGGGGTCCTGGGCCTTTCCCTAAATACGCAGTATTTT
TRBJ1-1	TRBV7-9	.	TRBD1	CASSWDRGMNTEAFF	TGTGCCAGCAGCTGGGACAGGGGGATGAACACTGAAGCTTTCTTT
TRBJ2-5	TRBV29-1	few	.	CSVEDRREKETQYF	TGCAGCGTTGAAGATCGGAGGGAGAAAGAGACCCAGTACTTC
TRBJ2-5	TRBV7-9	.	.	CASSLNRALGPQETQYF	TGTGCCAGCAGCTTAAATCGCGCCTTGGGGCCCCAAGAGACCCAGTACTTC
TRBJ2-7	TRBV7-9	.	.	CASSATDTLGEQYF	TGTGCCAGCAGCGCCACGGACACACTGGGCGAGCAGTACTTC
TRBJ2-3	TRBV10-2	.	.	CASVQGGSTETQYF	TGCGCCAGTGTTCAGGGGGGAAGCACAGAGACGCAGTATTTT
TRBJ2-3	TRBV4-3	many	.	CASSQEGSFTDTQYF	TGCGCCAGCAGCCAAGAAGGGAGCTTCACAGATACGCAGTATTTT
TRBJ2-7	TRBV20-1	many	.	CSAADEAYEQYF	TGCAGTGCCGCCGACGAGGCCTACGAGCAGTACTTC
TRBJ2-1	TRBV7-3	few	TRBD1	CASRRIPGQDNEQFF	TGTGCCAGCAGGCGAATTCCGGGACAGGATAATGAGCAGTTCTTC
TRBJ2-1	TRBV20-1	once	.	CSAWAPSYNEQFF	TGCAGTGCCTGGGCCCCCTCCTACAATGAGCAGTTCTTC
TRBJ1-2	TRBV6-5	few	TRBD1	CASSPGQDVDGYTF	TGTGCCAGTTCGCCGGGACAGGATGTGGATGGCTACACCTTC
TRBJ2-2	TRBV24-1	.	.	CATSERRSNTGELFF	TGTGCCACCAGTGAACGAAGGTCGAACACCGGGGAGCTGTTTTTT
TRBJ2-7	TRBV12-3/TRBV12-4	few	.	CASSYSTAKAGEQYF	TGTGCCAGCAGTTATTCGACTGCCAAAGCGGGCGAGCAGTACTTC
TRBJ1-1	TRBV7-2	.	.	CAGSLARDTEAFF	TGTGCCGGCAGCCTCGCGAGGGACACTGAAGCTTTCTTT
TRBJ2-1	TRBV12-3/TRBV12-4	few	TRBD2	CALGELAGREQFF	TGTGCCCTTGGGGAACTAGCGGGGCGTGAGCAGTTCTTC
TRBJ2-7	TRBV5-1	many	.	CASSLEAGDGDFYEQYF	TGCGCCAGCAGCTTGGAGGCAGGGGATGGGGATTTCTACGAGCAGTACTTC
TRBJ1-1	TRBV2	.	.	CASSTRATEAFF	TGTGCCAGCAGTACAAGGGCCACTGAAGCTTTCTTT
TRBJ2-1	TRBV11-2	few	.	CASTPGRTNEQFF	TGTGCCAGCACCCCCGGCCGGACTAATGAGCAGTTCTTC
TRBJ2-7	TRBV6-5	many	.	CASTKAATYEQYF	TGTGCCAGCACCAAAGCGGCCACCTACGAGCAGTACTTC
TRBJ2-7	TRBV10-3	many	.	CAISAGDEQYF	TGTGCCATCAGTGCCGGGGACGAGCAGTACTTC
TRBJ1-2	TRBV4-1	.	.	CASSQGNAPGYTF	TGCGCCAGCAGCCAAGGAAACGCTCCCGGCTACACCTTC
TRBJ1-6	TRBV12-3/TRBV12-4	few	.	CASTLDPNLNSPLHF	TGTGCCAGCACTTTGGACCCTAATTTAAATTCACCCCTCCACTTT
TRBJ2-1	TRBV12-3/TRBV12-4	.	TRBD2	CATLAGGHNEQFF	TGTGCCACACTAGCGGGGGGGCACAATGAGCAGTTCTTC
TRBJ2-7	TRBV27	.	.	CASSLRLGQTYDQYF	TGTGCCAGCAGTTTGCGGCTGGGACAAACCTACGATCAGTACTTC
TRBJ2-5	TRBV7-2	.	TRBD2	CTSSRSAGGSQETQYF	TGTACCAGCAGCCGTTCAGCGGGGGGTTCCCAAGAGACCCAGTACTTC
TRBJ1-1	TRBV7-3	.	.	CVSSRGWEGEAFF	TGTGTCAGCAGCCGCGGTTGGGAGGGTGAAGCTTTCTTT
TRBJ2-7	TRBV7-9	.	TRBD1	CASSTRQGKSYEQYF	TGTGCCAGCAGCACAAGACAGGGAAAGTCCTACGAGCAGTACTTC
TRBJ2-1	TRBV7-2	.	.	CASSLALGPGEQFF	TGTGCCAGCAGCTTAGCACTAGGCCCGGGTGAGCAGTTCTTC
TRBJ1-5	TRBV6-2/TRBV6-3	.	.	CASTTIGTASNQPQHF	TGTGCCAGCACTACCATCGGGACGGCTAGCAATCAGCCCCAGCATTTT
TRBJ2-7	TRBV7-9	few	.	CASTPGNGDEQYF	TGTGCCAGCACCCCGGGCAACGGAGACGAGCAGTACTTC
TRBJ1-2	TRBV7-2	few	TRBD1	CASSPGQGALGYTF	TGTGCCAGCAGCCCGGGACAGGGGGCTCTCGGCTACACCTTC
TRBJ2-3	TRBV2	.	TRBD1	CASGRTGVTDTQYF	TGTGCCAGCGGAAGGACAGGGGTCACAGATACGCAGTATTTT
TRBJ2-1	TRBV10-3	.	.	CAISAASEFDSEQFF	TGTGCCATCAGTGCTGCTTCGGAATTTGACAGTGAGCAGTTCTTC
TRBJ2-5	TRBV11-2	.	TRBD2	CASSNRSGGPGKTQYF	TGTGCCAGCAGCAATCGTAGCGGGGGGCCCGGGAAGACCCAGTACTTC
TRBJ2-7	TRBV7-2	few	.	CASSADYSPYEQYF	TGTGCCAGCAGCGCCGACTATTCCCCCTACGAGCAGTACTTC
TRBJ2-7	TRBV19	.	TRBD1	CASSINHGTGTGEQYF	TGTGCCAGTAGTATAAATCACGGGACAGGGACGGGCGAGCAGTACTTC
TRBJ1-1	TRBV11-2	.	.	CASSPIHMNTEAFF	TGTGCCAGCAGCCCGATTCACATGAACACCGAAGCTTTCTTT
TRBJ2-7	TRBV7-9	many	TRBD1	CVSSYRDRGEGEQYF	TGTGTCAGCAGCTACCGGGACAGGGGAGAAGGGGAGCAGTACTTC
TRBJ2-7	TRBV12-3/TRBV12-4	many	.	CASSLSQGGSYEQYF	TGTGCCAGCAGTTTATCCCAAGGGGGCTCCTACGAGCAGTACTTC
TRBJ1-1	TRBV5-1	few	.	CASSLGGSTYPAFF	TGCGCCAGCAGCTTGGGTGGTAGCACGTACCCAGCTTTCTTT
TRBJ2-2	TRBV13	.	.	CASSWPAGELFF	TGTGCCAGCAGCTGGCCTGCCGGGGAGCTGTTTTTT
TRBJ1-2	TRBV7-2	few	.	CASQINYGYTF	TGTGCCAGCCAAATTAACTATGGCTACACCTTC
TRBJ1-5	TRBV20-1	few	.	CSARARGSGNQPQHF	TGCAGTGCTAGAGCCAGGGGTTCGGGCAATCAGCCCCAGCATTTT
TRBJ2-7	TRBV2	.	.	CASSDLAGSYNEQYF	TGTGCCAGCAGTGATCTGGCAGGATCCTACAATGAGCAGTACTTC
TRBJ2-1	TRBV10-2	many	.	CASSEQGHYNEQFF	TGCGCCAGCAGTGAGCAGGGTCACTACAATGAGCAGTTCTTC
TRBJ2-3	TRBV29-1	few	TRBD2	CSARGVAGGPGDTQYF	TGCAGCGCCCGGGGAGTAGCGGGGGGGCCCGGAGATACGCAGTATTTT
TRBJ2-4	TRBV4-1	many	.	CASSQDRRDGSKNIQYF	TGCGCCAGCAGCCAAGATCGGAGGGACGGGTCCAAAAACATTCAGTACTTC
TRBJ2-3	TRBV20-1	.	.	CSATQQGTTDTQYF	TGCAGTGCTACCCAACAGGGAACGACAGATACGCAGTATTTT